The next 21 T cell receptor beta chains were all read from a single sample in a study of cytomegalovirus exposure and HLA in healthy donors (dated by TCRdb to about 2017). The library was made by the immunoSEQ multiplex PCR assay. The immuneACCESS repertoire file appears here via TCRdb, limited to in-frame rearrangements. These files lack a portion of the clones; in checked studies, under half of the deficit traces to unresolved V genes, and the cause of the others is not known. The sample table records 200,000 to 250,000 clones; about nine tenths of these occur just once. The ten most abundant clones make up about 0.95% of the sample. The sample consisted of PBMCs. Receptors originate from a woman under 30 in good health and CMV-seronegative.

This chain connects TRBV30 to TRBJ2-7, with 8 positions matching TRBD2. Germline loops: CDR1 GTSNPN, CDR2 SVGIG (reference sequence). After removal of 4 bases from V and 6 bases from J, the junction contained 8 bases not matched to a gene. CDR3 length equals 13 residues. The CDR3 reads CAWNSGAYGEQYF. The CDR3 coding sequence is TGTGCCTGGAATAGCGGGGCCTACGGCGAGCAGTACTTC.

CDR3 region: CASSESRGKREQYF. CDR3 nucleotides: TGCGCCAGCAGTGAGTCTAGAGGAAAGCGCGAGCAGTACTTC. This chain uses TRBV10-1 with TRBJ2-7; D is unclear. Germline V gene sequence: CDR1 WNHNN, CDR2 SYGVQD (reference sequence). The germline V and J ends were trimmed by 0 bases and 6 bases, with 12 bases remaining between them. The CDR3 runs 14 residues.

V usage is TRBV7-2 and J usage is TRBJ2-3, with D unresolved. Trimming took off 0 bases at V and 3 bases at J, with 7 bases between the two ends. CDR1 SGHTA and CDR2 FQGNSA come from the germline V gene. The CDR3 extends over 14 amino acids. Written as DNA, the CDR3 is TGTGCCAGCAGCTTAGCTCCGGTTACAGATACGCAGTATTTT. It encodes CASSLAPVTDTQYF. Together with reference TRBV7-2 and TRBJ2-3, the CDR3 gives the full variable domain: GAGVSQSPSNKVTEKGKDVELRCDPISGHTALYWYRQSLGQGLEFLIYFQGNSAPDKSGLPSDRFSAERTGGSVSTLTIQRTQQEDSAVYLCASSLAPVTDTQYFGPGTRLTVL.

J is TRBJ2-7 and V is TRBV28; D is unclear. The ends were cut back, 3 bases at V and 3 bases at J, with 9 bases in the middle. The CDR3 has 13 residues. The germline CDR1 and CDR2 sequences are MDHEN and SYDVKM. The CDR3 region has the DNA TGTGCCAGCAGTTTTAGTCCGGGCTACGAGCAGTACTTC. It encodes CASSFSPGYEQYF. The variable domain in full, completed from reference TRBV28 and TRBJ2-7, reads DVKVTQSSRYLVKRTGEKVFLECVQDMDHENMFWYRQDPGLGLRLIYFSYDVKMKEKGDIPEGYSVSREKKERFSLILESASTNQTSMYLCASSFSPGYEQYFGPGTRLTVT.

CDR3 coding DNA: TGTGCCAGTATGAGAGGGTCTGGGGCCAACGTCCTGACTTTC. This gives the protein CASMRGSGANVLTF. The V and J genes are TRBV19 and TRBJ2-6; tentatively, D is TRBD2 (5 bases). Trimming took off 7 bases at V and 1 base at J, with 8 bases between the two ends. Germline V CDR1 and CDR2: LNHDA, SQIVND (reference sequence). The CDR3 consists of 14 residues.

V and J are TRBV25-1 and TRBJ2-1; a weak D match, TRBD2 (6 bases). Trimming took 2 bases from V and 5 from J, leaving 16 bases between them. Germline CDR1 is MGHDK and CDR2 is SYGVNS. The CDR3 runs 16 residues. CDR3 bases: TGTGCCAGCAGTGAAGGTGGAAAGGGGAGGAACAATGAGCAGTTCTTC. Translation: CASSEGGKGRNNEQFF.

The V call is TRBV9, the J call TRBJ2-3; 8 bases align to TRBD2. The germline V gene has CDR1 SGDLS and CDR2 YYNGEE. This CDR3 has 15 amino acids. Trimming took 3 bases from V and 2 from J; bases not matched to a gene: 5. In DNA form, the CDR3 reads TGTGCCAGCAGCGGCGGGACTAGTGACACAGATACGCAGTATTTT. Encoded protein: CASSGGTSDTDTQYF. Together with reference TRBV9 and TRBJ2-3, the CDR3 gives the full variable domain: DSGVTQTPKHLITATGQRVTLRCSPRSGDLSVYWYQQSLDQGLQFLIQYYNGEERAKGNILERFSAQQFPDLHSELNLSSLELGDSALYFCASSGGTSDTDTQYFGPGTRLTVL.

The chain employs TRBV2 and TRBJ2-2; no reliable D call. Trimming removed 7 bases at V and 4 bases at J, with 16 bases between. The CDR3 contains 15 residues. Germline CDR1 reads SNHLY; CDR2 reads FYNNEI. CDR3 amino acids: CASTIARSTTGELFF. Here the CDR3 DNA reads TGTGCCAGCACTATAGCACGGAGCACCACCGGGGAGCTGTTTTTT.

The rearrangement uses TRBV2 and TRBJ1-1, with D perhaps matching TRBD1 (5 bases). V lost 7 bases to trimming and J lost 7 bases, with 13 bases between them. Per germline, CDR1 SNHLY and CDR2 FYNNEI. The CDR3 contains 12 residues. The CDR3 loop reads CASTWGGHEAFF. The CDR3 coding sequence is TGTGCCAGCACTTGGGGGGGTCATGAAGCTTTCTTT.

The chain couples TRBV9 to TRBJ2-1; D is unresolved. The length of the CDR3 is 13 residues. Germline loops: CDR1 SGDLS, CDR2 YYNGEE. V shed 3 bases and J shed 6 bases, with 10 bases lying between them. The CDR3 sequence: CASSASAANEQFF. As DNA, the CDR3 is TGTGCCAGCAGCGCCTCCGCGGCCAATGAGCAGTTCTTC.

The chain recombines TRBV7-9 with TRBJ1-5, with D maybe TRBD1 (5 bases). V dropped 3 bases and J dropped 9 bases, with 12 bases sitting between them. Germline V gives CDR1 SEHNR, CDR2 FQNEAQ (reference sequence). CDR3 size: 13 residues. This CDR3 is CASSLGGIVPQHF. DNA of the CDR3: TGTGCCAGCAGCTTGGGGGGAATTGTGCCCCAGCATTTT.

The V gene is TRBV11-2, the J gene TRBJ1-4; D not certain. The V gene lost 0 bases and the J gene lost 8 bases, with 13 bases spanning the gap. CDR1 and CDR2 (germline): SGHAT, FQNNGV. This CDR3 is built from 15 residues. DNA for the CDR3: TGTGCCAGCAGCTTAGATCCTCAGAGGTGGGAAAAACTGTTTTTT. This codes for CASSLDPQRWEKLFF.

The chain links TRBV7-9 to TRBJ2-7; 9 nucleotides match TRBD2. V was clipped by 1 base and J by 6 bases; unmatched bases: 7. The germline V gene has CDR1 SEHNR and CDR2 FQNEAQ (reference sequence). The CDR3 length is 15 residues. CDR3 in amino acids: CASSLEGTSSVEQYF. The CDR3 nucleotides are TGTGCCAGCAGCTTAGAAGGGACTAGCTCGGTCGAGCAGTACTTC.

V is TRBV29-1 and J is TRBJ2-1, with 9 positions matching TRBD1. Germline trimming cut 7 bases from V and 8 bases from J; bases unmatched to any gene: 12. The CDR3 contains 14 residues. CDR1 SQVTM and CDR2 ANQGSEA come from the germline V gene. CDR3 DNA sequence: TGCAGCGCTCTACCACAGGGGGCGGGATATGAGCAGTTCTTC. It encodes CSALPQGAGYEQFF.

V usage is TRBV27 and J usage is TRBJ1-2; 8 bases map to TRBD1. Per the germline V gene, CDR1 is MNHEY and CDR2 is SMNVEV (reference sequence). The CDR3 is 16 amino acids. J gave up 4 bases and V 5 bases, and 12 bases lay outside the gene matches. CDR3 amino acids: CASSPRIGQGTYGYTF. The CDR3 DNA sequence: TGTGCCAGCAGTCCCAGAATCGGACAGGGAACCTATGGCTACACCTTC.

The genes are TRBV30 and TRBJ1-2; TRBD1 agrees at 8 bases. The CDR3 covers 13 residues. Germline V gene lookup returns CDR1 GTSNPN and CDR2 SVGIG (reference sequence). The ends lost 1 base at V and 8 bases at J; junction bases unmatched: 6. CDR3 loop: CAWSAGGPSGYTF. DNA of the CDR3: TGTGCCTGGAGTGCAGGGGGCCCAAGCGGCTACACCTTC.

The V call is TRBV2, the J call TRBJ1-1; D not resolved. CDR3 length equals 13 residues. The V and J ends lost 3 bases and 12 bases respectively, with 17 bases between them. In germline, CDR1 is SNHLY, CDR2 FYNNEI. The CDR3 protein is CASSDGRDNRPFF. CDR3 DNA: TGTGCCAGCAGTGATGGGCGTGATAACAGACCTTTCTTT. The variable domain in full, completed from reference TRBV2 and TRBJ1-1, reads EPEVTQTPSHQVTQMGQEVILRCVPISNHLYFYWYRQILGQKVEFLVSFYNNEISEKSEIFDDQFSVERPDGSNFTLKIRSTKLEDSAMYFCASSDGRDNRPFFGQGTRLTVV.

V and J are TRBV7-3 and TRBJ2-1; the D gene is possibly TRBD2 (6 bases). V shed 6 bases and J shed 5 bases, with 20 bases lying between them. Germline assignment: CDR1 SGHTA and CDR2 FQGTGA. The CDR3 totals 16 residues. For the CDR3, the DNA is TGTGCCAGCAGTTCCTCCGGGCTAGCGATACACAATGAGCAGTTCTTC. Encoded protein: CASSSSGLAIHNEQFF.

The chain links TRBV19 to TRBJ2-5; D unclear. The length of the CDR3 is 16 residues. CDR1 and CDR2 from the germline V gene are LNHDA and SQIVND (reference sequence). V was trimmed by 4 bases and J by 2 bases, leaving 17 bases between them. Written as DNA, the CDR3 is TGTGCCAGTAGTACCTCCGGCAGGTGGGTACAAGAGACCCAGTACTTC. Translation: CASSTSGRWVQETQYF. Using reference TRBV19 and TRBJ2-5 for the parts outside the CDR3, the full variable domain is DGGITQSPKYLFRKEGQNVTLSCEQNLNHDAMYWYRQDPGQGLRLIYYSQIVNDFQKGDIAEGYSVSREKKESFPLTVTSAQKNPTAFYLCASSTSGRWVQETQYFGPGTRLLVL.

V gene TRBV29-1 combines with J gene TRBJ1-1; D may be TRBD1 (5 bases). The CDR3 contains 11 residues. V was pared by 2 bases and J by 11 bases, with 12 bases between. CDR1 is SQVTM, CDR2 ANQGSEA, per germline. In nucleotides, the CDR3 is TGCAGCGTTGAATCTGGGCGGGGGGCTTTCTTT. This encodes CSVESGRGAFF. The whole variable domain, remainder taken from reference TRBV29-1 and TRBJ1-1, is SAVISQKPSRDICQRGTSLTIQCQVDSQVTMMFWYRQQPGQSLTLIATANQGSEATYESGFVIDKFPISRPNLTFSTLTVSNMSPEDSSIYLCSVESGRGAFFGQGTRLTVV.

This clone appeared many times. This chain's CDR3 is CASSPSGGNQPQHF. The CDR3 coding sequence is TGTGCCAGCAGCCCATCAGGGGGGAATCAGCCCCAGCATTTT. The V and J genes are TRBV7-2 and TRBJ1-5; 7 nucleotides match TRBD1. Germline V gives CDR1 SGHTA, CDR2 FQGNSA. The V segment lost 5 bases and the J segment 4 bases; nucleotides outside the gene matches: 5. There are 14 residues in the CDR3. The variable domain in full, completed from reference TRBV7-2 and TRBJ1-5, reads GAGVSQSPSNKVTEKGKDVELRCDPISGHTALYWYRQSLGQGLEFLIYFQGNSAPDKSGLPSDRFSAERTGGSVSTLTIQRTQQEDSAVYLCASSPSGGNQPQHFGDGTRLSIL.